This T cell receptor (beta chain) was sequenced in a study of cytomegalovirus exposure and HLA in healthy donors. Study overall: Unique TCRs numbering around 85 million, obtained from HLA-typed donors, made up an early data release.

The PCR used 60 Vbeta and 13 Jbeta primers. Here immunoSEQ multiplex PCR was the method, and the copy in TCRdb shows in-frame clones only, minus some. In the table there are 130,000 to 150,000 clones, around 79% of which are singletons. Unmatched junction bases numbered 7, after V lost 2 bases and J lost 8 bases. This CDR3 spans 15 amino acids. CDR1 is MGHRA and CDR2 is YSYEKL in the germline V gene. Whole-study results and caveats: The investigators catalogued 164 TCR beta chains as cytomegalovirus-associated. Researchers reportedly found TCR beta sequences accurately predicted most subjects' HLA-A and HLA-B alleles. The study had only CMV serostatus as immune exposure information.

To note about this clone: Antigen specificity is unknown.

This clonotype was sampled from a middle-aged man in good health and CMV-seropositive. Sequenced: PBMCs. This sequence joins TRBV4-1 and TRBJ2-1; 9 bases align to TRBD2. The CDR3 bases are TGCGCCAGCAGCCAACAAGGGACTAGCTTGGATGAGCAGTTCTTC. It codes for CASSQQGTSLDEQFF.